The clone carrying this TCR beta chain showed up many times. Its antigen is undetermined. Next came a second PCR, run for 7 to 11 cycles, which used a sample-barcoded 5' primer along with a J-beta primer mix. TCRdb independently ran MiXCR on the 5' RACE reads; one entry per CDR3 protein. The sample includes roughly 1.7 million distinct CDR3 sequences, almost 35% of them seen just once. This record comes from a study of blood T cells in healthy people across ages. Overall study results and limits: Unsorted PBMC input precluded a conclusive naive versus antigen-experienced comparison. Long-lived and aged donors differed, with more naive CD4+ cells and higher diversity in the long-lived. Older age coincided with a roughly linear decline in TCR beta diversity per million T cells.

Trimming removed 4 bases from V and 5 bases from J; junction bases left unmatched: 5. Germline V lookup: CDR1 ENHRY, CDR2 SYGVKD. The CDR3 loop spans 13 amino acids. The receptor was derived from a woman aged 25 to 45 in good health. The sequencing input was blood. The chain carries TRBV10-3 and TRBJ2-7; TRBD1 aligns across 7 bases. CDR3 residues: CAISGTGAHEQYF. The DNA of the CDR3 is TGTGCCATCAGTGGCACAGGGGCCCACGAGCAGTACTTC.